The 23 T cell receptor beta chains given below trace back to one sample, sequenced in a study of post-analysis software for immune sequencing data. Broader study findings: A few TRBV segments appeared more often in patients than in controls, and TRBV5-6, TRBV5-1 and TRBV20-1 were among these.

These TCRs' antigens remain unknown. The TCR beta cDNA libraries contained unique molecular identifiers. TCRdb called the PCR reads again in MiXCR, with one record for every CDR3 protein. The table has some 690,000 distinct CDR3 sequences, over 45% seen once. Sample: blood. Receptor source: a girl between 2 and 10 years old with multiple sclerosis.

The chain couples TRBV11-2 to TRBJ2-1, with D perhaps being TRBD1 or TRBD2 (5 bases each). The germline V gene has CDR1 SGHAT and CDR2 FQNNGV. CDR3 length: 15 amino acids. Trimming pared 5 bases from V and 8 bases from J, leaving 19 bases between. CDR3 sequence (DNA): TGTGCCAGCAGCACGTTGGGGGTATCTAAGGATGAGCAGTTCTTC. This codes for CASSTLGVSKDEQFF. The full variable domain, in which reference TRBV11-2 and TRBJ2-1 provide the parts outside the CDR3, is EAGVAQSPRYKIIEKRQSVAFWCNPISGHATLYWYQQILGQGPKLLIQFQNNGVVDDSQLPKDRFSAERLKGVDSTLKIQPAKLEDSAVYLCASSTLGVSKDEQFFGPGTRLTVL.

This clonotype has more than one count but fewer than ten. Its ends do not fully match the called genes, so a read error is possible. CDR3 bases: TGCGCCAGCAGCCTTCCGGGACTAGCGGGAATCAATGAGCAGTTCTTC. Protein product: CASSLPGLAGINEQFF. The chain carries TRBV3-1 and TRBJ2-1; 13 nucleotides line up with TRBD2. The CDR3 spans 16 residues. The germline V gene has CDR1 LGHDT and CDR2 YNNKEL (reference sequence).

The gene calls are TRBV6-6 and TRBJ2-6; D is unclear. This CDR3 contains 17 residues. V lost 6 bases and J lost 1, with 16 bases in between. CDR1 and CDR2 (germline): MNHNY, SVGAGI (reference sequence). CDR3 nucleotides: TGTGCCAGCAGGTCCCCCTCTACAGAGTCTGGGGCCAACGTCCTGACTTTC. Its protein product is CASRSPSTESGANVLTF.

CDR3 sequence (DNA): TGTGCCAGCAGGGGTTATACTAGCGGGAGACCAGATACGCAGTATTTT. This translates into CASRGYTSGRPDTQYF. V is TRBV25-1 and J is TRBJ2-3; 11 nucleotides agree with TRBD2. J was trimmed by 4 bases and V by 6 bases; bases with no gene match: 9. CDR1 is MGHDK and CDR2 is SYGVNS in the germline V gene. The CDR3 has 16 amino acids.

The chain is built from TRBV10-3 and TRBJ2-5, with 11 bases fitting TRBD1. The V and J ends lost 6 bases and 3 bases, in that order; junction bases with no gene match: 3. There are 14 residues in the CDR3. The germline gives CDR1 ENHRY, CDR2 SYGVKD. CDR3 sequence: CAIRRTGGEETQYF. Here the CDR3 DNA reads TGTGCCATCAGGCGGACAGGGGGCGAAGAGACCCAGTACTTC.

This chain joins TRBV11-2 and TRBJ2-4, with D possibly matching TRBD2 (5 bases). The CDR3 sequence is 12 residues long. The germline CDR1 and CDR2 sequences are SGHAT and FQNNGV. Between the trimmed V and J ends, which lost 1 base and 12 bases, there was a span of 10 bases. The CDR3 nucleotides read TGTGCCAGCAGCTTAGGTGTTAGCGCTCAGTACTTC. This sequence encodes CASSLGVSAQYF.

The J gene is TRBJ2-5, the V gene TRBV14; 8 bases match TRBD1. The CDR3 contains 15 residues. V was pared by 3 bases and J by 4 bases, with 7 bases of the junction left unmatched. Germline CDR1 reads SGHDN; CDR2 reads FVKESK. The CDR3 loop is CASSQLTGQVETQYF. The CDR3, as DNA: TGTGCCAGCAGCCAGCTGACGGGACAGGTAGAGACCCAGTACTTC.

V usage is TRBV20-1 and J usage is TRBJ2-3; 9 nucleotides align to TRBD2. In germline, CDR1 is DFQATT, CDR2 SNEGSKA (reference sequence). This CDR3 has 15 residues. J gave up 4 bases and V 1 base, and 6 bases lay outside the gene matches. CDR3 sequence: CSARASSGRSDTQYF. DNA for the CDR3: TGCAGTGCTAGAGCGAGTAGCGGGAGATCAGATACGCAGTATTTT.

The V gene is TRBV5-1, the J gene TRBJ1-1; 8 nucleotides line up with TRBD1. The J segment lost 6 bases and the V segment lost 6 bases, leaving 4 bases of the junction unmatched. The CDR3 loop spans 12 amino acids. Per the germline V gene, CDR1 is SGHRS and CDR2 is YFSETQ. CDR3 bases: TGCGCCAGCATCAGGGGGCGCGCTGAAGCTTTCTTT. Translation: CASIRGRAEAFF.

The chain joins TRBV5-1 to TRBJ2-2; TRBD1 or TRBD2 may be the D gene (6 bases each). The CDR3 sequence is 15 residues long. V was cut by 3 bases and J by 5 bases, with 14 bases left in between. Germline V gene lookup returns CDR1 SGHRS and CDR2 YFSETQ. CDR3 sequence: CASSSEGENTGELFF. CDR3 in DNA: TGCGCCAGCAGCTCGGAGGGGGAGAATACCGGGGAGCTGTTTTTT. The whole variable domain, remainder taken from reference TRBV5-1 and TRBJ2-2, is KAGVTQTPRYLIKTRGQQVTLSCSPISGHRSVSWYQQTPGQGLQFLFEYFSETQRNKGNFPGRFSGRQFSNSRSEMNVSTLELGDSALYLCASSSEGENTGELFFGEGSRLTVL.

The table lists this clonotype with a few counts. CDR3 in amino acids: CASSLNSPLHF. CDR3 DNA: TGTGCCAGCAGCTTAAACTCACCCCTCCACTTT. V is TRBV7-2 and J is TRBJ1-6, with no clear D. Trimming pared 2 bases from V and 10 bases from J, leaving 3 bases between. Germline V gene sequence: CDR1 SGHTA, CDR2 FQGNSA. The length of the CDR3 is 11 residues.

The rearrangement joins TRBV27 to TRBJ2-1; 12 nucleotides align to TRBD2. The CDR3 runs to 17 residues. V was clipped by 5 bases and J by 8 bases; unmatched bases: 13. Per germline, CDR1 MNHEY and CDR2 SMNVEV (reference sequence). The CDR3 here is CASSTLPSGGAGDEQFF. The CDR3 DNA reads as TGTGCCAGCAGTACCCTACCTAGCGGGGGGGCAGGGGATGAGCAGTTCTTC.

This clonotype occurred a few times. CDR3 protein: CSVGGNDAKNIQYF. In DNA form, the CDR3 reads TGCAGCGTTGGCGGGAATGACGCCAAAAACATTCAGTACTTC. The chain carries TRBV29-1 and TRBJ2-4; possibly TRBD2 for D (6 bases). Trimming left V 4 bases short and J 1 base short, with 11 bases between. The CDR3 is 14 amino acids. The germline V gene has CDR1 SQVTM and CDR2 ANQGSEA.

Comments on this clonotype: The germline gene is not matched at one end of the junction; a read error may be the cause. The CDR3 region is CASSSGQGYTGTQYF. CDR3 DNA sequence: TGTGCCAGCAGTAGCGGACAGGGATATACAGGTACGCAGTATTTT. V and J are TRBV6-1 and TRBJ2-3, with 8 nucleotides matching TRBD1. This CDR3 region has 15 residues. The V gene's germline CDR1 is MNHNS and CDR2 SASEGT.

This clonotype was recorded a few times. The chain joins TRBV11-2 to TRBJ1-1; tentatively, D is TRBD1 (5 bases). Per germline, CDR1 SGHAT and CDR2 FQNNGV. Deletions cut 4 bases from V and 3 bases from J, with 9 bases between. The length of the CDR3 is 13 residues. In nucleotides, the CDR3 is TGTGCCAGCAGCTCAGGGCGGTACACTGAAGCTTTCTTT. Protein product: CASSSGRYTEAFF.

This clonotype has just a few counts. This CDR3 reads CSARRVDEQFF. CDR3 nucleotides: TGCAGCGCCCGCAGGGTGGATGAGCAGTTCTTC. The chain combines TRBV29-1 with TRBJ2-1; D might be TRBD1 (5 bases). The CDR3 length is 11 residues. In germline, CDR1 is SQVTM, CDR2 ANQGSEA. The V and J ends lost 7 bases and 8 bases respectively, with 12 bases between them.

This chain joins TRBV12-3 or TRBV12-4 and TRBJ1-1; D may be TRBD1 (5 bases). The length of the CDR3 is 14 residues. V lost 9 bases and J lost 2, with 16 bases in between. The CDR3: CASILDQGNTEAFF. DNA for the CDR3: TGTGCCAGTATCCTCGACCAGGGAAACACTGAAGCTTTCTTT.

This clonotype was seen just once. The rearrangement joins TRBV10-1 to TRBJ2-7, with D uncertain. Trimming took 3 bases from V and 6 from J, leaving 6 bases between them. The germline gives CDR1 WNHNN, CDR2 SYGVQD (reference sequence). CDR3 length: 11 residues. The CDR3 DNA follows: TGCGCCAGCAGTGATTTGGCCGAGCAGTACTTC. Translation: CASSDLAEQYF.

The chain recombines TRBV10-3 with TRBJ1-2; D gene unclear. The CDR3 is 15 residues long. V was clipped by 2 bases and J by 0 bases, with 10 bases between them. Germline CDR1 is ENHRY and CDR2 is SYGVKD. The CDR3 sequence: CAISEPQTANYGYTF. CDR3 sequence (DNA): TGTGCCATCAGTGAGCCTCAAACAGCTAACTATGGCTACACCTTC.

The rearrangement uses TRBV4-1 and TRBJ2-1; TRBD1 agrees at 8 bases. The CDR3 consists of 12 residues. J was trimmed by 6 bases and V by 7 bases; bases with no gene match: 2. Germline-derived CDR1 and CDR2 are MGHRA and YSYEKL. The CDR3 sequence: CASKGQGNEQFF. The CDR3 DNA reads as TGCGCCAGCAAAGGACAGGGCAATGAGCAGTTCTTC.

Of note for this clonotype: A junction end diverges from the germline sequence, so it may reflect a read error. The chain uses TRBV20-1 and TRBJ1-4, with TRBD1 identical over 7 bases. Germline-derived CDR1 and CDR2 are DFQATT and SNEGSKA (reference sequence). The CDR3 is made up of 13 amino acids. CDR3 protein: CSAGDRVREKLFF. The CDR3 DNA sequence: TGCAGTGCTGGAGACAGGGTACGCGAAAAACTGTTTTTT.

This chain connects TRBV4-1 to TRBJ1-1, with D perhaps matching TRBD1 (5 bases). The V and J ends lost 1 base and 8 bases respectively, with 11 bases between them. This CDR3 is built from 13 residues. Per germline, CDR1 MGHRA and CDR2 YSYEKL. DNA of the CDR3: TGCGCCAGCAGCCAAGTACAAGGGGTGGAAGCTTTCTTT. Translated, it gives CASSQVQGVEAFF.

The chain is built from TRBV20-1 and TRBJ2-1; D is unresolved. Per germline, CDR1 DFQATT and CDR2 SNEGSKA (reference sequence). The CDR3 spans 16 residues. The germline V and J ends were trimmed by 3 bases and 8 bases, with 23 bases remaining between them. CDR3 loop: CSASVVRRSPGYEQFF. CDR3 coding DNA: TGCAGTGCTAGCGTCGTTCGGCGATCTCCGGGCTATGAGCAGTTCTTC.